Listed below are T cell receptor beta chains from one sample, sequenced in a study of blood T cell repertoires in COVID-19. Generated by immunoSEQ multiplex PCR, the TCRdb table keeps only in-frame clones and is missing some. The sample lists some 130,000 clones; approximately 80% were seen once. The sample was peripheral blood. The receptor source for this set is an older man with acute or convalescent COVID-19. Both conserved end residues are part of each CDR3. The D gene is left open where the match is weak. For some rows the clone size is stated as once, few or many, or as a class when expanded; others skip it.

CDR3 protein: CASSGPGTLYNEQFF
CDR3 DNA: TGTGCCAGTAGTGGACCGGGGACTCTCTACAATGAGCAGTTCTTC
D gene: .
J gene: TRBJ2-1
clone size: .
V gene: TRBV19

CDR3 protein: CASSIKTPGQGTYSNQPQHF
CDR3 DNA: TGTGCCAGTAGTATAAAGACTCCGGGACAGGGCACTTATAGCAATCAGCCCCAGCATTTT
D gene: TRBD1
J gene: TRBJ1-5
clone size: medium-sized
V gene: TRBV19

CDR3 protein: CASSLDSTNEKLFF
CDR3 DNA: TGTGCCAGCTCACTAGATAGCACTAATGAAAAACTGTTTTTT
D gene: .
J gene: TRBJ1-4
clone size: many
V gene: TRBV18

CDR3 protein: CASRRDSGETEAFF
CDR3 DNA: TGCGCCAGTCGACGGGACAGCGGAGAAACTGAAGCTTTCTTT
D gene: TRBD1
J gene: TRBJ1-1
clone size: .
V gene: TRBV5-1

CDR3 protein: CASTTGLVRLYF
CDR3 DNA: TGTGCCAGCACCACGGGACTAGTTAGGTTGTATTTT
D gene: TRBD2
J gene: TRBJ2-3
clone size: once
V gene: TRBV27

CDR3 protein: CASSRLQGNQPQHF
CDR3 DNA: TGTGCCAGCAGCCGGTTACAGGGAAATCAGCCCCAGCATTTT
D gene: .
J gene: TRBJ1-5
clone size: .
V gene: TRBV6-5

CDR3 protein: CASRTGTGVNQPQHF
CDR3 DNA: TGCGCCAGCAGAACCGGGACAGGGGTGAATCAGCCCCAGCATTTT
D gene: TRBD1
J gene: TRBJ1-5
clone size: .
V gene: TRBV5-1

CDR3 protein: CASSKGGGEKLFF
CDR3 DNA: TGTGCCAGCAGCAAGGGCGGAGGGGAAAAACTGTTTTTT
D gene: .
J gene: TRBJ1-4
clone size: .
V gene: TRBV7-2

CDR3 protein: CASSGGQGPNYGYTF
CDR3 DNA: TGTGCCAGCAGCGGGGGACAGGGCCCTAACTATGGCTACACCTTC
D gene: TRBD1
J gene: TRBJ1-2
clone size: .
V gene: TRBV11-2

CDR3 protein: CASKAQVTDTQYF
CDR3 DNA: TGTGCCAGCAAGGCACAGGTCACAGATACGCAGTATTTT
D gene: .
J gene: TRBJ2-3
clone size: .
V gene: TRBV2

CDR3 protein: CSGVVGETQYF
CDR3 DNA: TGCAGTGGAGTGGTGGGCGAGACCCAGTACTTC
D gene: .
J gene: TRBJ2-5
clone size: .
V gene: TRBV20-1

CDR3 protein: CASSFQGLNTEAFF
CDR3 DNA: TGTGCCAGCAGCTTTCAGGGGTTGAACACTGAAGCTTTCTTT
D gene: .
J gene: TRBJ1-1
clone size: .
V gene: TRBV7-2

CDR3 protein: CASSLQAYEQYF
CDR3 DNA: TGTGCCAGCAGCTTGCAGGCGTACGAGCAGTACTTC
D gene: .
J gene: TRBJ2-7
clone size: .
V gene: TRBV7-9

CDR3 protein: CASTPQGREKLFF
CDR3 DNA: TGTGCCAGCACCCCCCAGGGGCGCGAAAAACTGTTTTTT
D gene: .
J gene: TRBJ1-4
clone size: .
V gene: TRBV28

CDR3 protein: CASSAGAQETQYF
CDR3 DNA: TGCGCCAGCAGCGCAGGGGCCCAAGAGACCCAGTACTTC
D gene: .
J gene: TRBJ2-5
clone size: .
V gene: TRBV5-1

CDR3 protein: CASSPGQGNTDTQYF
CDR3 DNA: TGTGCTAGCAGCCCAGGACAGGGCAACACAGATACGCAGTATTTT
D gene: TRBD1
J gene: TRBJ2-3
clone size: .
V gene: TRBV7-7

CDR3 protein: CAISERARESLHF
CDR3 DNA: TGTGCCATCAGTGAGAGGGCCAGGGAAAGCCTCCACTTT
D gene: .
J gene: TRBJ1-6
clone size: .
V gene: TRBV10-3

CDR3 protein: CASSFIRDSSYEQYF
CDR3 DNA: TGTGCCAGTAGTTTCATCCGGGACAGCTCCTACGAGCAGTACTTC
D gene: TRBD1
J gene: TRBJ2-7
clone size: .
V gene: TRBV19

CDR3 protein: CASSPGLAAVTYEQYF
CDR3 DNA: TGCGCCAGCAGCCCGGGACTAGCCGCTGTCACCTACGAGCAGTACTTC
D gene: TRBD2
J gene: TRBJ2-7
clone size: .
V gene: TRBV4-1

CDR3 protein: CAWTAHSGNTIYF
CDR3 DNA: TGTGCCTGGACCGCGCACTCTGGAAACACCATATATTTT
D gene: .
J gene: TRBJ1-3
clone size: .
V gene: TRBV30

CDR3 protein: CASSIEVTGELFF
CDR3 DNA: TGTGCCAGCAGTATCGAGGTCACCGGGGAGCTGTTTTTT
D gene: .
J gene: TRBJ2-2
clone size: .
V gene: TRBV6-5

CDR3 protein: CASSEQGTGELFF
CDR3 DNA: TGCGCCAGCAGTGAACAGGGTACCGGGGAGCTGTTTTTT
D gene: .
J gene: TRBJ2-2
clone size: .
V gene: TRBV10-1

CDR3 protein: CATSPVTDYGSKNIQYF
CDR3 DNA: TGTGCCACCAGCCCAGTGACTGATTACGGTTCCAAAAACATTCAGTACTTC
D gene: .
J gene: TRBJ2-4
clone size: .
V gene: TRBV15

CDR3 protein: CASGEGSQGPTDTQYF
CDR3 DNA: TGTGCCAGCGGGGAGGGTTCGCAGGGACCCACAGATACGCAGTATTTT
D gene: TRBD2
J gene: TRBJ2-3
clone size: once
V gene: TRBV11-1

CDR3 protein: CAIRDPGQGVNQEPQHF
CDR3 DNA: TGTGCCATCAGAGACCCGGGACAGGGAGTTAATCAAGAGCCCCAGCATTTT
D gene: TRBD1
J gene: TRBJ1-5
clone size: .
V gene: TRBV10-3

CDR3 protein: CASSFGQGYEQYF
CDR3 DNA: TGTGCCAGCAGTTTCGGACAGGGGTACGAGCAGTACTTC
D gene: TRBD1
J gene: TRBJ2-7
clone size: .
V gene: TRBV12-3/TRBV12-4

CDR3 protein: CASRALGNNQPQHF
CDR3 DNA: TGTGCCAGCAGGGCACTCGGGAACAATCAGCCCCAGCATTTT
D gene: .
J gene: TRBJ1-5
clone size: .
V gene: TRBV6-5

CDR3 protein: CASSLSDTQYF
CDR3 DNA: TGTGCCAGCAGCCTCTCAGATACGCAGTATTTT
D gene: .
J gene: TRBJ2-3
clone size: few
V gene: TRBV6-5

CDR3 protein: CASSLVGTLTSRNSPLHF
CDR3 DNA: TGTGCCAGCAGCTTAGTCGGGACACTTACCTCGAGGAATTCACCCCTCCACTTT
D gene: .
J gene: TRBJ1-6
clone size: .
V gene: TRBV7-9

CDR3 protein: CASSAVVGEQYF
CDR3 DNA: TGTGCCAGCAGCGCGGTGGTTGGCGAGCAGTACTTC
D gene: .
J gene: TRBJ2-7
clone size: .
V gene: TRBV28

CDR3 protein: CASGPRTGIIYGYTF
CDR3 DNA: TGTGCCAGCGGGCCCCGGACAGGGATTATCTATGGCTACACCTTC
D gene: TRBD1
J gene: TRBJ1-2
clone size: .
V gene: TRBV27

CDR3 protein: CASSQGQDLTEAFF
CDR3 DNA: TGCGCCAGCAGCCAAGGGCAGGATCTCACTGAAGCTTTCTTT
D gene: .
J gene: TRBJ1-1
clone size: .
V gene: TRBV4-3

CDR3 protein: CASSPGQANTEAFF
CDR3 DNA: TGTGCCAGCAGCCCAGGACAGGCGAACACTGAAGCTTTCTTT
D gene: TRBD1
J gene: TRBJ1-1
clone size: .
V gene: TRBV9

CDR3 protein: CASSLAGYGNSPLHF
CDR3 DNA: TGTGCCAGCAGCTTGGCGGGCTACGGTAATTCACCCCTCCACTTT
D gene: .
J gene: TRBJ1-6
clone size: .
V gene: TRBV11-2

CDR3 protein: CASSSEGSRGGWKTQYF
CDR3 DNA: TGTGCCAGCAGCTCGGAGGGGTCGCGGGGGGGTTGGAAGACCCAGTACTTC
D gene: TRBD2
J gene: TRBJ2-5
clone size: .
V gene: TRBV5-4

CDR3 protein: CASSGSYEQYF
CDR3 DNA: TGTGCCAGCTCCGGGAGCTACGAGCAGTACTTC
D gene: .
J gene: TRBJ2-7
clone size: once
V gene: TRBV2

CDR3 protein: CASSQDSNYGYTF
CDR3 DNA: TGTGCCAGCAGCCAAGACAGTAACTATGGCTACACCTTC
D gene: .
J gene: TRBJ1-2
clone size: .
V gene: TRBV3-1/TRBV3-2

CDR3 protein: CASSQDRTLTDTQYF
CDR3 DNA: TGTGCCAGCAGCCAAGATAGAACCCTTACAGATACGCAGTATTTT
D gene: .
J gene: TRBJ2-3
clone size: .
V gene: TRBV4-2

CDR3 protein: CASSQGLAGLDTQYF
CDR3 DNA: TGTGCCAGCAGCCAAGGGCTAGCGGGATTAGATACGCAGTATTTT
D gene: TRBD2
J gene: TRBJ2-3
clone size: .
V gene: TRBV3-1/TRBV3-2

CDR3 protein: CASSMGRGREQFF
CDR3 DNA: TGTGCCAGTAGTATGGGGAGGGGGAGGGAGCAGTTCTTC
D gene: .
J gene: TRBJ2-1
clone size: .
V gene: TRBV19

CDR3 protein: CASSEQAYEQYF
CDR3 DNA: TGTGCCAGCAGTGAACAGGCCTACGAGCAGTACTTC
D gene: .
J gene: TRBJ2-7
clone size: few
V gene: TRBV25-1

CDR3 protein: CASSKDRNTEAFF
CDR3 DNA: TGTGCCAGCAGTAAAGACAGAAACACTGAAGCTTTCTTT
D gene: .
J gene: TRBJ1-1
clone size: .
V gene: TRBV7-8

CDR3 protein: CASSPSGTLSSTDTQYF
CDR3 DNA: TGTGCCAGCAGCCCTTCAGGCACCCTTTCTAGCACAGATACGCAGTATTTT
D gene: .
J gene: TRBJ2-3
clone size: .
V gene: TRBV7-6

CDR3 protein: CASSLVPGESPLHF
CDR3 DNA: TGCGCCAGCAGCTTGGTGCCGGGTGAATCACCCCTCCACTTT
D gene: .
J gene: TRBJ1-6
clone size: .
V gene: TRBV5-1

CDR3 protein: CATLARIGTGSYEQYF
CDR3 DNA: TGTGCCACCTTAGCACGAATCGGGACAGGCTCCTACGAGCAGTACTTC
D gene: TRBD1
J gene: TRBJ2-7
clone size: .
V gene: TRBV19

CDR3 protein: CASSRGGQETQYF
CDR3 DNA: TGTGCCAGCAGTAGGGGGGGACAAGAGACCCAGTACTTC
D gene: .
J gene: TRBJ2-5
clone size: .
V gene: TRBV2

CDR3 protein: CASSPRQPSEAFF
CDR3 DNA: TGTGCCAGTAGCCCTAGACAGCCCTCTGAAGCTTTCTTT
D gene: .
J gene: TRBJ1-1
clone size: .
V gene: TRBV19

CDR3 protein: CASSPGRGNTEAFF
CDR3 DNA: TGTGCCAGTAGTCCCGGCCGGGGGAACACTGAAGCTTTCTTT
D gene: .
J gene: TRBJ1-1
clone size: .
V gene: TRBV19

CDR3 protein: CASSLGQANEKLFF
CDR3 DNA: TGTGCCAGCAGCTTAGGACAGGCGAATGAAAAACTGTTTTTT
D gene: .
J gene: TRBJ1-4
clone size: .
V gene: TRBV7-9

CDR3 protein: CASSRVGQGQETQYF
CDR3 DNA: TGTGCCAGCAGCCGGGTAGGACAGGGGCAAGAGACCCAGTACTTC
D gene: TRBD1
J gene: TRBJ2-5
clone size: .
V gene: TRBV14